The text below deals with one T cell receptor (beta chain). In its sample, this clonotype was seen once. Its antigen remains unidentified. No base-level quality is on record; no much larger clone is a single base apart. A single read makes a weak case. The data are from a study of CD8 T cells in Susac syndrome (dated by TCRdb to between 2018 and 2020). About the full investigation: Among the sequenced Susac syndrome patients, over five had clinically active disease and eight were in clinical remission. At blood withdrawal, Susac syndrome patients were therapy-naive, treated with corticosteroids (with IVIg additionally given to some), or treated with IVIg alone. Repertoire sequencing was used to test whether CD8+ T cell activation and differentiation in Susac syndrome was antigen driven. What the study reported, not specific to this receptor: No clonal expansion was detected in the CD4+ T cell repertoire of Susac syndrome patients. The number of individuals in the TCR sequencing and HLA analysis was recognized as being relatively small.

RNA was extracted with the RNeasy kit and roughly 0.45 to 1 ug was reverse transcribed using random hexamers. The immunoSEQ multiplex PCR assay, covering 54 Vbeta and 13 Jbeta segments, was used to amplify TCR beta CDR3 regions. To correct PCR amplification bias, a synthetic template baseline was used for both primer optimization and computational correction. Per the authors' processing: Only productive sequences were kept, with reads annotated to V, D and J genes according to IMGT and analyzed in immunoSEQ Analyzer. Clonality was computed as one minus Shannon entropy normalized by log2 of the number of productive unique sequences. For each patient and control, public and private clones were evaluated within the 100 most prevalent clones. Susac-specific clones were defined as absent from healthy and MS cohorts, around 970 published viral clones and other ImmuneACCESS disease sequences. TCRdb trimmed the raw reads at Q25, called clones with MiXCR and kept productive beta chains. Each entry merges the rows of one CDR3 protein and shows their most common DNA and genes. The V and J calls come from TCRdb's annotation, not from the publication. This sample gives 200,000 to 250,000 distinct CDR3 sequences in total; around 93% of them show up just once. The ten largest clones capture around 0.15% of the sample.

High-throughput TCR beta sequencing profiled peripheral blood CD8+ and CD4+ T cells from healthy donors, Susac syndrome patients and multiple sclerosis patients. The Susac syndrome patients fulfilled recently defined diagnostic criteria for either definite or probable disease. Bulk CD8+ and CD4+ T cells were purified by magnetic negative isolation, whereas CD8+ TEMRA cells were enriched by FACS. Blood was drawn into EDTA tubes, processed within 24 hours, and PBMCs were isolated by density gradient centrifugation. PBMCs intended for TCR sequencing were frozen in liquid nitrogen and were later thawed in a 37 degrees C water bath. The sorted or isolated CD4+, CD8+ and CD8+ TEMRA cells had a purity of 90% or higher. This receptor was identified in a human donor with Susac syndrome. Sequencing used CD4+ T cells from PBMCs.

The nucleotides read TGTGCCAGCAAGAGGAATGTCGGAGGGCCGCACACTGAAGCTTTCTTT. Its translation is CASKRNVGGPHTEAFF. The chain uses TRBV27 and TRBJ1-1, with no D gene named confidently. The V and J ends are trimmed by 7 bases and 3 bases, leaving 21 bases between them. Reading the germline V gene (reference sequence) gives CDR1 MNHEY and CDR2 SMNVEV. From cysteine to phenylalanine, the CDR3 is 16 amino acids long. CDR3 DNA only is kept here, 48 bases in frame from base 1.